Described below is a single TCR beta chain sequence and its context. The CDR3 runs 16 residues. Per the germline V gene, CDR1 is MDHEN and CDR2 is SYDVKM. V lost 3 bases to trimming and J lost 6 bases; unmatched junction nucleotides: 12. This was a deep-level run. Replicate PCRs from sorted subsets contained roughly 200 ng DNA, which is 29,000 or so T cell genomes. Here immunoSEQ multiplex PCR was the method, and the copy in TCRdb shows in-frame clones only, minus some. The data hold 900,000 to 1,200,000 clones, with approximately 80% observed a single time. These data originate in a study of shared clonotypes between healthy human individuals. About the research overall: Three plates each covered CD4 naive and memory; CD8 naive two, CD8 memory one.

Donors, without exception, were Caucasian adults residing in Nashville, Tennessee. This chain connects TRBV28 to TRBJ2-7, with TRBD1 matching 9 bases. This receptor was taken from a man aged 18 to 29 in good health. Some clones in this sample may be carry-over from other donors' samples. Sequencing used memory CD4+ T cells from PBMCs. Described subset: CD45RA-negative fraction. CDR3 region: CASSFHNWDRVSEQYF. CDR3 in DNA: TGTGCCAGCAGTTTTCATAATTGGGACAGGGTGTCCGAGCAGTACTTC.